This T cell receptor beta chain was obtained from a study of blood T cell repertoires in COVID-19. Study-level background: Donors in the United States, Italy and Spain gave samples during acute or convalescent COVID-19. T cells, B-cell-depleted T cells, or PBMCs supplied cDNA or gDNA.

V was shortened by 2 bases and J by 0 bases, with 15 bases between the two germline ends. This CDR3 has 18 residues. The germline V gene has CDR1 SGHKS and CDR2 YYEKEE (reference sequence). In the original analysis: Amplified reference gene primers provided the basis for estimating nucleated cell counts. Clones were sequenced by immunoSEQ multiplex PCR, and TCRdb holds only the in-frame ones, with some missing. V and J calls and clone size are as listed in that table; D and trimming were resolved from the DNA. This table has 30,000 or so clones, approximately 86% appearing once. Sequencing used peripheral blood. The chain combines TRBV5-5 with TRBJ2-6; tentatively, D is TRBD1 (6 bases). The origin of this receptor is a woman aged 80 or over with active or convalescent COVID-19. The CDR3 here is CASSFRDRIFSGANVLTF. The CDR3 nucleotides read TGTGCCAGCAGCTTTCGCGACAGGATCTTCTCTGGGGCCAACGTCCTGACTTTC.